This TCR beta chain comes out of a study of immune evolution from preneoplasia to lung adenocarcinoma. Turning to this clone: Its antigen is unidentified.

Profiling relied on immunoSEQ multiplex PCR, and the TCRdb table lists in-frame clones only, not all of them. Of some 6,200 clones listed, approximately 72% are singletons. General study results and limits: From normal lung to invasive adenocarcinoma, top clone frequencies appeared to decrease. Later-stage lesions appeared to have more T cells, more diversity, less clonality.

This CDR3 spans 16 amino acids. The V end lost 2 bases, the J end lost 1 base, and 15 bases lay between the germline ends. In germline, CDR1 is SGDLS, CDR2 YYNGEE. Between the mid-2010s and the late 2010s, patients underwent resection in Japan or China. Each case's diagnosis was confirmed by two pathologists on H&E. The sequencing input was FFPE adjacent normal lung tissue. The V call is TRBV9, the J call TRBJ2-5; either TRBD1 or TRBD2 may supply D (5 bases each). This receptor was identified in an older donor with lung adenocarcinoma. In DNA form, the CDR3 reads TGTGCCAGCAGCGTCTCACTAGTGGGGACCCAAGAGACCCAGTACTTC. The encoded protein is CASSVSLVGTQETQYF.